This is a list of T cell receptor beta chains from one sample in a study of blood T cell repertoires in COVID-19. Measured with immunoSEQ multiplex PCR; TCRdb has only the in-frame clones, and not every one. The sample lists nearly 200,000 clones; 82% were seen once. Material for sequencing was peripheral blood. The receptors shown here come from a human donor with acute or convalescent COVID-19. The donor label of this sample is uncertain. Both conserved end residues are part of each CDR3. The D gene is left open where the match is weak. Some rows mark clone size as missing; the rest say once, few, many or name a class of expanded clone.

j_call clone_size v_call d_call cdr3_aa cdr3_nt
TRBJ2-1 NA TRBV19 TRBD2 CASSSSSGSYDEQFF TGTGCCAGTAGTTCTTCTAGCGGGAGTTATGATGAGCAGTTCTTC
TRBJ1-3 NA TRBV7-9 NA CASSLTGTLSGNTIYF TGTGCCAGCAGCCTAACAGGGACCCTTTCTGGAAACACCATATATTTT
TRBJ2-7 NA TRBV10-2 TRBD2 CASSESGGSGEQYF TGCGCCAGCAGTGAGTCGGGGGGGAGCGGCGAGCAGTACTTC
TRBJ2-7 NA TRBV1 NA CTSSQDPSGSPGEQYF TGCACCAGCAGCCAAGATCCCAGCGGGAGCCCAGGCGAGCAGTACTTC
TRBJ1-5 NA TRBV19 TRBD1 CASTPGTGVQPQHF TGTGCCAGTACTCCCGGGACAGGAGTACAGCCCCAGCATTTT
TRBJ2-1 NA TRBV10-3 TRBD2 CAISDVAGYNEQFF TGTGCCATCAGTGACGTAGCGGGCTACAATGAGCAGTTCTTC
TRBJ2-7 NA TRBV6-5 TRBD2 CASSYRAGVDEQYF TGTGCCAGCAGTTACAGAGCGGGAGTAGACGAGCAGTACTTC
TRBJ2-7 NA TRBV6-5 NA CASSYASMTGNYEQYF TGTGCCAGCAGTTACGCCTCTATGACGGGGAACTACGAGCAGTACTTC
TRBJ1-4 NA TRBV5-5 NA CASSLAGLGNEKLFF TGTGCCAGCAGCTTGGCAGGGCTAGGTAATGAAAAACTGTTTTTT
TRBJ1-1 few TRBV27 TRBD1 CASSLGGTGMNTEAFF TGTGCCAGCAGTTTAGGGGGGACAGGGATGAACACTGAAGCTTTCTTT
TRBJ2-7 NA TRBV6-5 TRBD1 CASRGGQGISYEQYF TGTGCCAGCAGGGGGGGACAGGGAATTTCCTACGAGCAGTACTTC
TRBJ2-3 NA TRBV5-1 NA CASSSGSTDTQYF TGCGCCAGCAGCTCAGGGAGCACAGATACGCAGTATTTT
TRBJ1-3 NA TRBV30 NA CAWSAGNLGGNTIYF TGTGCCTGGAGTGCAGGGAATTTGGGTGGAAACACCATATATTTT
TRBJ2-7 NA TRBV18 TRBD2 CASSPWSGEPYEQYF TGTGCCAGCTCACCCTGGAGCGGGGAGCCCTACGAGCAGTACTTC
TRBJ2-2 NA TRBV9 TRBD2 CASSARTSAGELFF TGTGCCAGCAGCGCTCGGACTAGCGCCGGGGAGCTGTTTTTT
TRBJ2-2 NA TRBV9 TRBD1 CASSVQGATGELFF TGTGCCAGCAGCGTACAGGGGGCAACCGGGGAGCTGTTTTTT
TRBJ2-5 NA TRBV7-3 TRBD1 CASSDTGGRKTQYF TGTGCCAGCAGCGATACAGGGGGCAGAAAGACCCAGTACTTC
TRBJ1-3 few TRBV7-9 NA CASSPHRASGNTIYF TGTGCCAGCAGCCCCCACAGGGCCTCTGGAAACACCATATATTTT
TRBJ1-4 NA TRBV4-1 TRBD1 CASSQDSLQGSEKLFF TGCGCCAGCAGCCAAGATTCTTTACAGGGGAGTGAAAAACTGTTTTTT
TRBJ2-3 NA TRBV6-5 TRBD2 CASRGTSGFTDTQYF TGTGCCAGCAGGGGGACTAGCGGATTCACAGATACGCAGTATTTT
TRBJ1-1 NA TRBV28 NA CASRLDGMNTEAFF TGTGCCAGCAGGCTCGACGGGATGAACACTGAAGCTTTCTTT
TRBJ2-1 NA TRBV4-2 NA CASSLRPTRYNEQFF TGTGCCAGCAGCCTCCGGCCGACTAGGTACAATGAGCAGTTCTTC
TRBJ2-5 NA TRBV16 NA CASSQFAGTLETQYF TGTGCCAGCAGCCAATTCGCGGGGACGCTGGAGACCCAGTACTTC
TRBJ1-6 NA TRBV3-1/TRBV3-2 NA CASSQGERDNSPLHF TGTGCCAGCAGCCAAGGGGAGAGGGATAATTCACCCCTCCACTTT
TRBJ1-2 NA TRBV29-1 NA CSVGQGRGNYGYTF TGCAGCGTTGGGCAGGGGAGGGGTAACTATGGCTACACCTTC
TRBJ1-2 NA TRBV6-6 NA CASSSGQHYGYTF TGTGCCAGCAGTTCCGGACAGCACTATGGCTACACCTTC
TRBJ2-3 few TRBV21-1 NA CASSKGWGARRPDTQYF TGTGCCAGCAGCAAAGGCTGGGGAGCGAGACGTCCAGATACGCAGTATTTT
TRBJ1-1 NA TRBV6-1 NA CASSEARSGNTEAFF TGTGCCAGCAGTGAAGCGAGATCCGGGAACACTGAAGCTTTCTTT
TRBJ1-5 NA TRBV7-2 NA CASSLDNGQPQHF TGTGCCAGCAGCTTGGACAATGGTCAGCCCCAGCATTTT
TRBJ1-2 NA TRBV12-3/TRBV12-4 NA CASSRQENYGYTF TGTGCCAGCAGCCGACAGGAAAACTATGGCTACACCTTC
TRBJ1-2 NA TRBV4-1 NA CASSQAFVGGNYGYTF TGCGCCAGCAGCCAAGCTTTCGTGGGGGGTAACTATGGCTACACCTTC
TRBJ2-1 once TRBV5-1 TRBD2 CASSLSGSPYNEQFF TGCGCCAGCAGCCTTAGCGGGAGCCCCTACAATGAGCAGTTCTTC
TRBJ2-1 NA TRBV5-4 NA CASREQGRNEQFF TGTGCCAGCAGGGAACAGGGTCGGAATGAGCAGTTCTTC
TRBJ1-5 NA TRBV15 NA CATSRDRGNQPQHF TGTGCCACCAGCAGAGATAGGGGGAATCAGCCCCAGCATTTT
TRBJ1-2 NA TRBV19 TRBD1 CATTSQSGTGRAYGYTF TGTGCCACAACCTCACAATCCGGGACAGGGCGCGCCTATGGCTACACCTTC
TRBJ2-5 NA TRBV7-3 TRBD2 CASSLRGGAQETQYF TGTGCCAGCAGCTTAAGGGGGGGTGCTCAAGAGACCCAGTACTTC
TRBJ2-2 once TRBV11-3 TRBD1 CASRGTGITGELFF TGTGCCAGCAGGGGGACAGGGATAACCGGGGAGCTGTTTTTT
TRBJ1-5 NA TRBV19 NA CASSIGSGKVYQPQHF TGTGCCAGTAGTATTGGGTCAGGGAAGGTTTATCAGCCCCAGCATTTT
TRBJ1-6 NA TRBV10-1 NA CASSEEGIPFSSYNSPLHF TGCGCCAGCAGTGAGGAGGGTATCCCTTTCAGCTCCTATAATTCACCCCTCCACTTT
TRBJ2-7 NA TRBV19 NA CASNDRFSYEQYF TGTGCCTCTAACGACAGGTTCTCCTACGAGCAGTACTTC
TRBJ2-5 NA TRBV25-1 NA CASSEPGLAKETQYF TGTGCCAGCAGTGAACCCGGACTGGCCAAAGAGACCCAGTACTTC
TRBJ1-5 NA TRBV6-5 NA CASSYSTGYQPQHF TGTGCCAGCAGTTACTCTACAGGTTATCAGCCCCAGCATTTT
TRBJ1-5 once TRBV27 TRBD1 CASSSRTGGIGQPQHF TGTGCCAGCAGTTCCCGGACAGGGGGCATCGGTCAGCCCCAGCATTTT
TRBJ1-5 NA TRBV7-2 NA CASSLSPGVNQPQHF TGTGCCAGCAGCTTATCTCCAGGGGTTAATCAGCCCCAGCATTTT
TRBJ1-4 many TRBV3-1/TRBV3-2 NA CASSPSLDIWEKLFF TGTGCCAGCAGCCCCTCGTTGGACATCTGGGAAAAACTGTTTTTT
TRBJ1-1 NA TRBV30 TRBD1 CAWRGQAKGAFF TGTGCCTGGAGGGGACAGGCGAAGGGAGCTTTCTTT
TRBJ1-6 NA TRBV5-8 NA CASSLRGSSAGNSPLHF TGTGCCAGCAGCTTGCGGGGAAGTTCTGCTGGTAATTCACCCCTCCACTTT
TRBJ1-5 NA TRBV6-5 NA CASRRGAPAQPQHF TGTGCCAGCAGACGCGGAGCTCCGGCTCAGCCCCAGCATTTT
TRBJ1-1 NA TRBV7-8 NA CASSFIWTGNMNTEAFF TGTGCCAGCAGCTTCATCTGGACTGGAAACATGAACACTGAAGCTTTCTTT
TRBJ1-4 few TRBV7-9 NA CASSVWRGTNEKLFF TGTGCCAGCAGCGTATGGCGGGGGACTAATGAAAAACTGTTTTTT
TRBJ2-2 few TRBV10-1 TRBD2 CASSGRHSGGRFTGGELFF TGCGCCAGCAGTGGCCGACATAGCGGCGGGAGATTTACGGGTGGGGAGCTGTTTTTT
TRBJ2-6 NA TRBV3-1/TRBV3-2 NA CASGRGSGANVLTF TGTGCCAGCGGAAGGGGGTCTGGGGCCAACGTCCTGACTTTC
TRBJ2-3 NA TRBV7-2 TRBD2 CASSLGMGGRTTTDTQYF TGTGCCAGCAGCTTAGGAATGGGCGGGAGGACCACCACAGATACGCAGTATTTT
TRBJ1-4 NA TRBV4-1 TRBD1 CASSQGQGHEKLFF TGCGCCAGCAGCCAGGGACAGGGCCATGAAAAACTGTTTTTT
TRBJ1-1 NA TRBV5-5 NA CASSPQGRENTEAFF TGTGCCAGCAGCCCACAGGGTAGGGAGAACACTGAAGCTTTCTTT
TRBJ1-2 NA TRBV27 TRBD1 CASSPRTGSYGYTF TGTGCCAGCAGTCCCCGGACAGGCTCCTATGGCTACACCTTC
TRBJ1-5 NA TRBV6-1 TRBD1 CASSEGQGGNQPQHF TGTGCCAGCAGTGAAGGACAGGGAGGCAATCAGCCCCAGCATTTT